The table lists the clone carrying this T cell receptor beta chain with a few counts. Its specificity is unknown. TCRdb used MiXCR to reprocess the reads, holding one entry per CDR3 protein. The data contain hundreds of thousands of distinct CDR3 sequences, around 30% of them singletons. The data derive from a study of T cell repertoires in cytomegalovirus infection. Looking at the study overall: From public TCR beta signatures came an indication of both CMV infection and matching HLA type. Findings and caveats of the study: Dominating the ex vivo response were TCR beta clonotypes that were CMV-specific and HLA-C-restricted.

This CDR3 comprises 12 residues. Trimming stripped 6 bases from V and 1 base from J, with 6 bases between. This receptor was identified in a human donor in good health (CMV status not recorded). Some clones in this sample may be carry-over from other donors' samples. The chain carries TRBV12-3 or TRBV12-4 and TRBJ1-1; D is unresolved. This material consisted of cultured CD8+ T cells from PBMCs, taken from culture after CMV antigen stimulation. The CDR3 nucleotides are TGTGCCAGCAGCACTAAGAACACTGAAGCTTTCTTT. Translating it yields CASSTKNTEAFF.